This passage covers 32 T cell receptor beta chains from one sample sequenced in a study of blood T cell repertoires in COVID-19. Profiling relied on immunoSEQ multiplex PCR, and the TCRdb table lists in-frame clones only, not all of them. This sample yields 120,000 to 150,000 clones, of which about 88% are seen a single time; roughly 2.5% belongs to the top ten. Sequencing was carried out using peripheral blood. Receptor source: a human donor with acute or convalescent COVID-19. The donor label of this sample is uncertain.

V and J are TRBV2 and TRBJ1-1, with a tentative D call TRBD1 (5 bases). Trimming shortened V by 2 bases and J by 4 bases, and 20 bases separated the two germline ends. Germline lookup yields CDR1 SNHLY and CDR2 FYNNEI. This CDR3 comprises 17 residues. The CDR3 is CASSERGIQVGGTEAFF. The CDR3, as DNA: TGTGCCAGCAGTGAAAGGGGAATCCAAGTGGGGGGCACTGAAGCTTTCTTT.

This rearrangement joins TRBV27 to TRBJ2-2; no reliable D call. The CDR3 has 14 residues. The V end was cut by 5 bases, the J end by 2 bases, with 9 bases between. Germline V CDR1 and CDR2: MNHEY, SMNVEV (reference sequence). CDR3 loop: CASSANSNTGELFF. Written as DNA, the CDR3 is TGTGCCAGCAGTGCCAATAGCAACACCGGGGAGCTGTTTTTT.

This clone was counted only a few times. The chain uses TRBV28 and TRBJ1-2; TRBD1 matches at 7 bases. The germline CDR1 and CDR2 sequences are MDHEN and SYDVKM. This CDR3 spans 14 amino acids. The junction had 8 bases not matched to a gene; V was cut back by 6 bases and J by 4 bases. The CDR3 region is CASRSGQVGYGYTF. The CDR3 region has the DNA TGTGCCAGCAGATCAGGACAGGTCGGCTATGGCTACACCTTC.

The chain couples TRBV6-2 or TRBV6-3 to TRBJ2-1; TRBD2 matches 14 bases. CDR1 and CDR2 from the germline V gene are MNHEY and SVGEGT. This CDR3 contains 16 residues. V gave up 6 bases and J gave up 9 bases; unmatched junction bases: 10. The chain's CDR3 is CASSPGTSGRRGEQFF. CDR3 coding DNA: TGTGCCAGCAGCCCCGGGACTAGCGGGAGACGGGGTGAGCAGTTCTTC.

The chain employs TRBV11-3 and TRBJ1-2; a possible D gene is TRBD1 (5 bases). CDR1 is SGHNT, CDR2 YENEEA, per germline. The CDR3 has 15 residues. Between the trimmed V and J ends, which lost 2 bases and 8 bases, there was a span of 18 bases. CDR3 in amino acids: CASSLQAGQATGYTF. The CDR3 DNA is TGTGCCAGCAGCTTACAGGCGGGGCAGGCGACGGGCTACACCTTC.

This clone was found once. The gene calls are TRBV5-4 and TRBJ2-1, with 10 bases matching TRBD1. V lost 5 bases to trimming and J lost 8 bases; unmatched junction nucleotides: 10. CDR1 and CDR2 from the germline V gene are SGHNT and YYREEE (reference sequence). CDR3 length: 15 residues. DNA of the CDR3: TGTGCCAGCAGACAACCGGGACAGGGGCGCGATGAGCAGTTCTTC. Its translation is CASRQPGQGRDEQFF.

The chain links TRBV27 to TRBJ1-6, with a possible D match to TRBD1 (6 bases). Germline V gene sequence: CDR1 MNHEY, CDR2 SMNVEV (reference sequence). V lost 4 bases to trimming and J lost 8 bases, with 15 bases between them. The CDR3 length is 15 residues. The CDR3, as DNA: TGTGCCAGCAGTTACCAATTGCAGGGGCATTCACCCCTCCACTTT. Its translation is CASSYQLQGHSPLHF.

This chain uses TRBV5-1 with TRBJ2-5; D gene ambiguous. Trimming removed 1 base from V and 2 bases from J, with 6 bases in between. CDR1 and CDR2 from the germline V gene are SGHRS and YFSETQ. This CDR3 comprises 13 residues. The CDR3, as DNA: TGCGCCAGCAGCTTGACAGTTCAAGAGACCCAGTACTTC. Translating it yields CASSLTVQETQYF.

V and J are TRBV7-9 and TRBJ1-1, with TRBD1 as a possible D gene (5 bases). CDR1 SEHNR and CDR2 FQNEAQ come from the germline V gene (reference sequence). The length of the CDR3 is 15 residues. V lost 1 base to trimming and J lost 2 bases, with 11 bases between them. Here the CDR3 DNA reads TGTGCCAGCAGCTTAGATCTGGGGCTCAACACTGAAGCTTTCTTT. This gives the protein CASSLDLGLNTEAFF. The variable domain in full, completed from reference TRBV7-9 and TRBJ1-1, reads DTGVSQNPRHKITKRGQNVTFRCDPISEHNRLYWYRQTLGQGPEFLTYFQNEAQLEKSRLLSDRFSAERPKGSFSTLEIQRTEQGDSAMYLCASSLDLGLNTEAFFGQGTRLTVV.

The V gene is TRBV12-3 or TRBV12-4, the J gene TRBJ1-1; unclear D gene. This CDR3 contains 11 residues. Trimming stripped 10 bases from V and 0 bases from J, with 6 bases between. Here the CDR3 reads CATRMNTEAFF. CDR3 DNA: TGTGCCACCCGTATGAACACTGAAGCTTTCTTT.

The V and J genes are TRBV5-1 and TRBJ1-6; TRBD1 agrees at 9 bases. The CDR3 is 16 residues long. J was trimmed by 5 bases and V by 3 bases; bases with no gene match: 6. CDR1 is SGHRS, CDR2 YFSETQ, per germline. CDR3 protein: CASSSDRGDNNSPLHF. The CDR3 region has the DNA TGCGCCAGCAGCTCGGACAGGGGCGATAATAATTCACCCCTCCACTTT.

The rearrangement joins TRBV9 to TRBJ2-5; 7 bases fit TRBD2. Per germline, CDR1 SGDLS and CDR2 YYNGEE. CDR3 size: 15 residues. V shed 4 bases and J 4 bases; nucleotides not matched to a gene: 10. For the CDR3, the DNA is TGTGCCAGCAGCTCCCGGGAGGACGTTCTAGAGACCCAGTACTTC. It encodes CASSSREDVLETQYF.

The V call is TRBV4-3, the J call TRBJ1-2, with 8 bases matching TRBD1. Germline V gene data show CDR1 as LGHNA and CDR2 as YSLEER. The CDR3 consists of 15 residues. V gave up 1 base and J gave up 3 bases; unmatched junction bases: 4. The chain's CDR3 is CASSQGQGSYYGYTF. CDR3 in DNA: TGCGCCAGCAGCCAAGGACAGGGGAGTTACTATGGCTACACCTTC.

V gene TRBV4-3 combines with J gene TRBJ1-3; D is undetermined. Germline values: CDR1 LGHNA, CDR2 YSLEER. The CDR3 runs 14 residues. V was trimmed by 0 bases and J by 8 bases, leaving 11 bases between them. CDR3 sequence: CASSQDPGWDTIYF. The CDR3, as DNA: TGCGCCAGCAGCCAAGATCCGGGTTGGGACACCATATATTTT.

The J gene is TRBJ1-4, the V gene TRBV29-1, with 9 bases identical to TRBD1. The germline V gene has CDR1 SQVTM and CDR2 ANQGSEA. The length of the CDR3 is 13 residues. The V segment lost 6 bases and the J segment 8 bases; nucleotides outside the gene matches: 7. The CDR3 loop reads CSVGQGTGEKLFF. CDR3 sequence (DNA): TGCAGCGTCGGACAGGGGACTGGAGAAAAACTGTTTTTT. Based on the CDR3 plus reference TRBV29-1 and TRBJ1-4, the full variable domain is SAVISQKPSRDICQRGTSLTIQCQVDSQVTMMFWYRQQPGQSLTLIATANQGSEATYESGFVIDKFPISRPNLTFSTLTVSNMSPEDSSIYLCSVGQGTGEKLFFGSGTQLSVL.

The chain has TRBV3-1 (or the pseudogene TRBV3-2) and TRBJ1-1; no clear D. This CDR3 comprises 15 residues. In germline, CDR1 is LGHDT, CDR2 YNNKEL (reference sequence). The V gene lost 1 base and the J gene lost 0 bases, with 9 bases spanning the gap. The CDR3 loop is CASSQGYRLNTEAFF. For the CDR3, the DNA is TGTGCCAGCAGCCAAGGTTACAGACTGAACACTGAAGCTTTCTTT.

This clone was counted once. V and J are TRBV6-2 or TRBV6-3 and TRBJ2-7; D may be TRBD1 (5 bases). Germline values: CDR1 MNHEY, CDR2 SVGEGT. The CDR3 is 15 residues long. V was pared by 1 base and J by 1 base, with 11 bases between. CDR3 region: CASSYLQARSYEQYF. DNA of the CDR3: TGTGCCAGCAGTTACTTACAGGCCAGATCCTACGAGCAGTACTTC.

The chain carries TRBV9 and TRBJ2-3; D may be TRBD2 (6 bases). The V and J ends lost 6 bases and 3 bases respectively, with 17 bases between them. The CDR3 sequence is 15 residues long. Germline CDR1 is SGDLS and CDR2 is YYNGEE. The CDR3 DNA follows: TGTGCCAGCAAGTTCGAGCAGGAGGGGACAGATACGCAGTATTTT. Residues: CASKFEQEGTDTQYF.

The chain has TRBV5-8 and TRBJ1-1; 7 bases match TRBD1. Germline-derived CDR1 and CDR2 are SGHTS and YDEGEE. V lost 0 bases, J lost 5 bases, and 1 base stayed unmatched. CDR3 length: 13 residues. As DNA, the CDR3 is TGTGCCAGCAGCTTGGAGACAGGGACTGAAGCTTTCTTT. This gives the protein CASSLETGTEAFF.

The rearrangement uses TRBV2 and TRBJ1-5; D is possibly TRBD1 (6 bases). The CDR3 runs to 15 residues. Germline CDR1 is SNHLY and CDR2 is FYNNEI. V dropped 6 bases and J dropped 3 bases, with 15 bases sitting between them. DNA of the CDR3: TGTGCCAGCAGACCCGGACAGACATACAATCAGCCCCAGCATTTT. It encodes CASRPGQTYNQPQHF.

The chain couples TRBV18 to TRBJ1-6; 9 nucleotides line up with TRBD1. V dropped 1 base and J dropped 10; count of bases not matched to a gene: 5. The V gene's germline CDR1 is KGHSH and CDR2 LQKENI. The CDR3 contains 15 residues. CDR3 protein: CASSPRTGDGSPLHF. CDR3 in DNA: TGTGCCAGCTCACCACGGACAGGGGACGGATCACCCCTCCACTTT.

The chain combines TRBV21-1 with TRBJ2-7; the table's D call, TRBD2, was not checked against the DNA. TRBV21-1 is termed a pseudogene. The CDR3 is 12 residues long. The CDR3 region is CASSNGTYEQYV. Written as DNA, the CDR3 is TGTGCCAGCAGCAACGGGACCTACGAGCAGTACGTC.

This chain uses TRBV7-9 with TRBJ1-3; the D is unclear. The V and J ends lost 5 bases and 0 bases respectively, with 11 bases between them. The V gene's germline CDR1 is SEHNR and CDR2 FQNEAQ (reference sequence). The CDR3 loop spans 15 amino acids. This CDR3 is CASSTMGSSGNTIYF. CDR3 nucleotides: TGTGCCAGCAGCACGATGGGCAGCTCTGGAAACACCATATATTTT. Supplemented by reference TRBV7-9 and TRBJ1-3, the full variable domain reads DTGVSQNPRHKITKRGQNVTFRCDPISEHNRLYWYRQTLGQGPEFLTYFQNEAQLEKSRLLSDRFSAERPKGSFSTLEIQRTEQGDSAMYLCASSTMGSSGNTIYFGEGSWLTVV.

The chain has TRBV12-3 or TRBV12-4 and TRBJ1-6; D perhaps matches TRBD1 (5 bases). V lost 4 bases to trimming and J lost 12 bases, with 13 bases between them. The CDR3 runs to 13 residues. CDR3 DNA sequence: TGTGCCAGCAGTTCGCAGGGTAGGGTACCCCTCCACTTT. Amino acids: CASSSQGRVPLHF.

The V gene is TRBV19, the J gene TRBJ1-5; D is unclear. V shed 9 bases and J shed 4 bases, with 10 bases lying between them. CDR3 length equals 12 residues. Germline lookup yields CDR1 LNHDA and CDR2 SQIVND (reference sequence). CDR3 nucleotide sequence: TGTGCCAGCAGCTGGGCAAATCAGCCCCAGCATTTT. Translation: CASSWANQPQHF.

The chain carries TRBV7-2 and TRBJ1-5; the D is unclear. Deletions cut 1 base from V and 4 bases from J, with 5 bases between. The CDR3 covers 13 residues. The germline CDR1 and CDR2 sequences are SGHTA and FQGNSA. The CDR3 protein is CASSLVENQPQHF. CDR3 DNA sequence: TGTGCCAGCAGCTTAGTCGAGAATCAGCCCCAGCATTTT.

This clone was observed once. CDR3 nucleotides: TGTGCCACCAGTGATTTCGGGGGGAACACCGGGGAGCTGTTTTTT. Translated: CATSDFGGNTGELFF. The chain combines TRBV24-1 with TRBJ2-2; tentative D call: TRBD2 (6 bases). This CDR3 contains 15 residues. CDR1 is KGHDR and CDR2 is SFDVKD in the germline V gene. The germline V and J ends were trimmed by 1 base and 1 base, with 6 bases remaining between them.

This clone was observed once. The chain carries TRBV29-1 and TRBJ1-2, with D unclear. CDR1 is SQVTM and CDR2 is ANQGSEA in the germline V gene. V lost 6 bases to trimming and J lost 7 bases, with 18 bases between them. This CDR3 has 13 residues. CDR3 amino acids: CSVGVTSSRGYTF. The CDR3 nucleotides read TGCAGCGTCGGGGTGACATCCTCGCGTGGCTACACCTTC.

The chain has TRBV6-5 and TRBJ2-7; maybe TRBD2 (5 bases). This CDR3 is built from 13 residues. From germline, CDR1 is MNHEY and CDR2 SVGAGI. V lost 6 bases and J lost 6, with 15 bases in between. Here the CDR3 reads CASSFSGETEQYV. The CDR3 nucleotides are TGTGCCAGCAGCTTCTCCGGGGAAACCGAGCAGTACGTC.

This clone was recorded only once. V is TRBV6-5 and J is TRBJ1-2; D is ambiguous. Germline V gene data show CDR1 as MNHEY and CDR2 as SVGAGI. The CDR3 has 11 residues. V was trimmed by 6 bases and J by 4 bases, leaving 6 bases between them. CDR3 residues: CASRSIYGYTF. CDR3 sequence (DNA): TGTGCCAGCAGATCAATCTATGGCTACACCTTC.

The genes are TRBV15 and TRBJ2-1; possible D gene TRBD2, 6 bases. Germline values: CDR1 LNHNV, CDR2 YYDKDF (reference sequence). The V and J ends lost 0 bases and 10 bases respectively, with 13 bases between them. CDR3 length: 14 amino acids. Written as DNA, the CDR3 is TGTGCCACCAGCAGAGACGGGGGACGGGGGGAGCAGTTCTTC. The encoded protein is CATSRDGGRGEQFF.

This chain connects TRBV3-1 (or the pseudogene TRBV3-2) to TRBJ1-6; 7 nucleotides line up with TRBD1. The CDR3 has 14 amino acids. The germline V gene encodes CDR1 LGHDT and CDR2 YNNKEL (reference sequence). V dropped 4 bases and J dropped 8; count of bases not matched to a gene: 5. The CDR3 region has the DNA TGTGCCAGCAGCCTTTGGGACAGAGATTCACCCCTCCACTTT. Translation: CASSLWDRDSPLHF.